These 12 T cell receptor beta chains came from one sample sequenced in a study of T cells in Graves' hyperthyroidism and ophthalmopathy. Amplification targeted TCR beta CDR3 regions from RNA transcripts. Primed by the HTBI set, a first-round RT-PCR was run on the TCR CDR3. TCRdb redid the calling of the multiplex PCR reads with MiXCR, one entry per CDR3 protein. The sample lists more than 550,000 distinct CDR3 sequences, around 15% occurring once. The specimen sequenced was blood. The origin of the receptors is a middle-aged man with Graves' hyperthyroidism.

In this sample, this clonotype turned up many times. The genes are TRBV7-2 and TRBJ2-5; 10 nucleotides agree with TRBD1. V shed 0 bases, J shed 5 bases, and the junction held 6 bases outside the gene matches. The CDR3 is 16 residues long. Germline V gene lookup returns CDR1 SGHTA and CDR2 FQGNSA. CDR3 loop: CASSLAWTGGLETQYF. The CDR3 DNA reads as TGTGCCAGCAGCTTAGCGTGGACAGGGGGTCTGGAGACCCAGTACTTC.

CDR3 protein: CAWSEGQGPASSYNEQFF. The DNA of the CDR3 is TGTGCCTGGAGTGAGGGTCAGGGACCTGCCAGCTCCTACAATGAGCAGTTCTTC. The chain employs TRBV30 and TRBJ2-1; TRBD1 or TRBD2 may be the D gene (5 bases each). V dropped 1 base and J dropped 0 bases, with 19 bases sitting between them. CDR1 and CDR2 (germline): GTSNPN, SVGIG (reference sequence). CDR3 length equals 18 residues.

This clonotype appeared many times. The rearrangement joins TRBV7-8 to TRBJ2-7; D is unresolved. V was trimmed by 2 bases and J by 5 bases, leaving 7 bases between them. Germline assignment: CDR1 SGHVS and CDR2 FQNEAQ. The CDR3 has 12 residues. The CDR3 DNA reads TGTGCCAGCAGCTTAAGCAGAAACGAGCAGTACTTC. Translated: CASSLSRNEQYF.

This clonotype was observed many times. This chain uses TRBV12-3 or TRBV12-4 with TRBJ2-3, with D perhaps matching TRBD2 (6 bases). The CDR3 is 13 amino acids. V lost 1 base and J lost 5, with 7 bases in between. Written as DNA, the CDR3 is TGTGCCAGCAGTTTAGGGGGGGAAGATACGCAGTATTTT. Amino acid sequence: CASSLGGEDTQYF.

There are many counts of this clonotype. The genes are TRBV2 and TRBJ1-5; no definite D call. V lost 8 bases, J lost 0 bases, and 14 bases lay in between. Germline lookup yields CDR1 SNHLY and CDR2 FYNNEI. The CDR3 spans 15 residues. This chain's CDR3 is CASSTPDYSNQPQHF. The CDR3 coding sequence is TGTGCCAGCTCAACGCCAGATTATAGCAATCAGCCCCAGCATTTT.

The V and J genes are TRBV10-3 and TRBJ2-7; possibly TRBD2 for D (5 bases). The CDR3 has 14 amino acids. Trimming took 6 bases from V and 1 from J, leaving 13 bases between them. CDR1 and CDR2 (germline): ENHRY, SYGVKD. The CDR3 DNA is TGTGCCATCAGAACAAGCGGTCGATCCTACGAGCAGTACTTC. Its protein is CAIRTSGRSYEQYF.

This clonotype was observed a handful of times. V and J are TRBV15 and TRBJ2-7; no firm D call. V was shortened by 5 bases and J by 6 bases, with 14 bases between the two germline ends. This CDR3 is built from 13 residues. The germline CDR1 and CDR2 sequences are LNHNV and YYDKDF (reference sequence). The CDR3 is CATSSGPQAEQYF. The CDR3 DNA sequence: TGTGCCACCAGCTCCGGGCCCCAGGCCGAGCAGTACTTC.

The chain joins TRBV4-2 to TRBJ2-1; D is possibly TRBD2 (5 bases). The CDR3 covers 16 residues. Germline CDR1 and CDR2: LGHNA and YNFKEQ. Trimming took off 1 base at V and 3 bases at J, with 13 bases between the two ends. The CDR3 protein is CASSQVTGENYNEQFF. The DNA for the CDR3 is TGTGCCAGCAGCCAAGTAACTGGGGAGAACTACAATGAGCAGTTCTTC.

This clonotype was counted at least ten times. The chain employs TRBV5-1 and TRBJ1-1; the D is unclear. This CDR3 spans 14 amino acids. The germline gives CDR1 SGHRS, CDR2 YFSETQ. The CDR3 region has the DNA TGCGCTTATCCCCCACGGGCGGGAGACACTGAAGCTTTCTTT. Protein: CAYPPRAGDTEAFF.

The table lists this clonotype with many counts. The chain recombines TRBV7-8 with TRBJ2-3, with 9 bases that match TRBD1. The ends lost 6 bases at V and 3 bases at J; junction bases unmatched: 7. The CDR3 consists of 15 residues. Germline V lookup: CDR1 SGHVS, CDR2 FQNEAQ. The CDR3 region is CASSLQGAPTDTQYF. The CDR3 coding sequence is TGTGCCAGCAGTTTACAGGGGGCGCCGACAGATACGCAGTATTTT.

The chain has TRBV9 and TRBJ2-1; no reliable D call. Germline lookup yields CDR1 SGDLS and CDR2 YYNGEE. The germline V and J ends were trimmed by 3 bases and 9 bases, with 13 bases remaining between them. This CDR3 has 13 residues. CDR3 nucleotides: TGTGCCAGCAGCGCAAATAATCTGGGTGAGCAGTTCTTC. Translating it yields CASSANNLGEQFF.

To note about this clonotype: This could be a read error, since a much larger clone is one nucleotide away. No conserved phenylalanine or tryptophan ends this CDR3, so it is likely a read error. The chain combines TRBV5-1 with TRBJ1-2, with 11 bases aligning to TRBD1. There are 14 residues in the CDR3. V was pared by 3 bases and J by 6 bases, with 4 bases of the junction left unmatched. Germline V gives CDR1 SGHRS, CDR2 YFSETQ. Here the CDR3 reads CASSSGQGEDGYTV. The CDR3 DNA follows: TGCGCCAGCAGCTCGGGACAGGGGGAAGATGGCTACACCGTC.